This TCR beta chain was sequenced for a study of somatic mutations in cytotoxic T cells in rheumatoid arthritis. Researchers isolated CD4+ and CD8+ cells by positive magnetic bead selection and then checked their purity by flow cytometry. Authors' data handling: Published virus-specific TCRB sequences were rarely matched by patient CD8+ clones larger than 1%. Measured with immunoSEQ multiplex PCR; TCRdb has only the in-frame clones, and not every one. V, J and clone size are those of that table, while D and trimming were read from the DNA. The table records 15,000 or so clones, 65% to 80% of them present only once. Trimming shortened V by 0 bases and J by 8 bases, and 20 bases separated the two germline ends. The V gene's germline CDR1 is SGHDT and CDR2 YYEEEE. The CDR3 has 16 amino acids.

The origin of this receptor is an adult with rheumatoid arthritis. The rearrangement links TRBV5-6 to TRBJ1-2; D might be TRBD1 (5 bases). What was sequenced was CD8+ T cells sorted from blood. CDR3 in amino acids: CASSLDQALGREGYTF. DNA for the CDR3: TGTGCCAGCAGCTTGGACCAAGCCCTGGGGCGGGAGGGCTACACCTTC.